This T cell receptor (beta chain) was profiled in a study of T-cell memory formation after mild COVID-19. In the study overall: TCR clusters were largely donor specific. The study, taken as a whole, reports: Second-wave clones that peaked on day 37 lacked confirmed SARS-CoV-2 specificity. Cross-reactive memory seemingly joined, as some responding clones were found in pre-infection memory.

From 5'RACE with constant-segment primers came TCR alpha and TCR beta cDNA libraries that carried sample barcodes and UMIs. MiXCR, applied by TCRdb to the 5' RACE reads, yields one record per CDR3 protein. The table lists around 340,000 distinct CDR3 sequences, around 14% of them singletons, with 22% in the top ten. In regard to this clonotype: Its antigen remains unknown.

CDR3 length: 14 amino acids. Germline V gives CDR1 SEHNR, CDR2 FQNEAQ (reference sequence). V dropped 1 base and J dropped 4 bases, with 10 bases sitting between them. The receptor comes from a man in his late teens or twenties who had mild COVID-19 (a few samples of this study predate the infection). Cell type and time point are not known. Material: PBMCs or a T cell subset sorted from them (not recorded which). The chain links TRBV7-9 to TRBJ1-1, with a possible D match to TRBD1 (5 bases). This CDR3 is CASSLELGRTEAFF. CDR3 DNA: TGTGCCAGCAGCTTAGAACTGGGGCGCACTGAAGCTTTCTTT.